This T cell receptor beta chain was captured by sequencing in a study of long-term antiretroviral therapy in people with HIV. General study points: The study found that diversity rose after ART but stayed below transplant donor controls. HIV repertoires spanned narrower CDR3 length ranges than controls.

As to this clone: The target antigen is unknown.

DNA was extracted from approximately 1-10 million thawed cryopreserved PBMC. This CDR3 spans 15 amino acids. V was pared by 5 bases and J by 0 bases, with 8 bases between. CDR1 and CDR2 (germline): MNHEY, SMNVEV (reference sequence). Run at survey level, the immunoSEQ assay was version v3.0. Researchers set sequencing to target roughly 40,000-55,000 T-cell genomes per sample. The table came from immunoSEQ multiplex PCR; TCRdb's copy has only in-frame clones and leaves some out. The repertoire includes about 42,000 clones, about 89% of them detected once, and roughly 4.9% sits in the top ten. This receptor was obtained from a woman aged 50 to 60 with HIV. The specimen was unsorted PBMCs, collected 0.1 years before starting antiretroviral therapy. The chain has TRBV27 and TRBJ1-6, with D uncertain. The CDR3 spells CASSKPSSYNSPLHF. Written as DNA, the CDR3 is TGTGCCAGCAGTAAGCCAAGCTCCTATAATTCACCCCTCCACTTT.